These 24 T cell receptor beta chains were all obtained from the same sample, sequenced in a study of cytomegalovirus exposure and HLA in healthy donors (TCRdb year 2017). The receptor library was made with the immunoSEQ multiplex PCR assay. A mixture of 60 forward primers for TCR Vbeta segments and 13 reverse primers for TCR Jbeta segments was used in the multiplex PCR. The table was pulled from immuneACCESS by TCRdb, which kept in-frame rearrangements only. Such tables lose some clones; where checked, under half of the loss comes from unresolved V genes, and the rest has no known cause. The sample table gives 130,000 or so clones. More than 1.5% of the sample is held by the ten biggest clonotypes. The material sequenced was PBMCs. The receptors come from a man younger than 30 in good health and CMV-seronegative.

V is TRBV11-3 and J is TRBJ2-2; D might be TRBD2 (6 bases). The CDR3 length is 13 residues. Looked up from germline, CDR1 is SGHNT and CDR2 is YENEEA. Trimming left V 5 bases short and J 5 bases short, with 9 bases between. CDR3 DNA: TGTGCCAGCAGCCGAGGAGGGACCGGGGAGCTGTTTTTT. Residues: CASSRGGTGELFF. The entire variable domain, with the rest obtained from reference TRBV11-3 and TRBJ2-2, is as follows: EAGVVQSPRYKIIEKKQPVAFWCNPISGHNTLYWYLQNLGQGPELLIRYENEEAVDDSQLPKDRFSAERLKGVDSTLKIQPAELGDSAVYLCASSRGGTGELFFGEGSRLTVL.

The chain recombines TRBV6-5 with TRBJ2-3, with 9 bases identical to TRBD2. This CDR3 region has 14 residues. Trimming at V came to 5 bases and at J to 1 base, leaving 1 base not matched to a gene. Germline assignment: CDR1 MNHEY and CDR2 SVGAGI. CDR3 in DNA: TGTGCCAGCAGTCGGACTAGCGGCACAGATACGCAGTATTTT. Protein: CASSRTSGTDTQYF.

CDR3 sequence reads: CACSRLAGGSSYEQYF. CDR3 bases: TGTGCCTGCTCGAGACTAGCGGGAGGGAGCTCCTACGAGCAGTACTTC. The chain couples TRBV19 to TRBJ2-7, with 14 bases lining up with TRBD2. The germline V gene has CDR1 LNHDA and CDR2 SQIVND (reference sequence). CDR3 size: 16 residues. V shed 11 bases and J 0 bases; nucleotides not matched to a gene: 9.

This chain uses TRBV28 with TRBJ2-7; the D gene is possibly TRBD1 (6 bases). Trimming removed 1 base from V and 3 bases from J, with 16 bases in between. Germline V gives CDR1 MDHEN, CDR2 SYDVKM. This CDR3 spans 16 amino acids. This CDR3 reads CASSLSFQGHNYEQYF. The CDR3 nucleotides read TGTGCCAGCAGTTTATCGTTCCAGGGGCATAACTACGAGCAGTACTTC. The entire variable domain, with the rest obtained from reference TRBV28 and TRBJ2-7, is as follows: DVKVTQSSRYLVKRTGEKVFLECVQDMDHENMFWYRQDPGLGLRLIYFSYDVKMKEKGDIPEGYSVSREKKERFSLILESASTNQTSMYLCASSLSFQGHNYEQYFGPGTRLTVT.

This chain uses TRBV12-5 with TRBJ2-1; weak D call: TRBD2 (6 bases). Germline V gene lookup returns CDR1 LGHNT and CDR2 FRNRAP. The CDR3 totals 12 residues. V lost 1 base and J lost 10, with 8 bases in between. CDR3 loop: CASGLGGREQFF. In nucleotides, the CDR3 is TGTGCTAGTGGTTTGGGTGGGAGGGAGCAGTTCTTC.

The rearrangement uses TRBV9 and TRBJ1-5; a possible D gene is TRBD1 (6 bases). CDR1 SGDLS and CDR2 YYNGEE come from the germline V gene. This CDR3 has 15 residues. V was trimmed by 4 bases and J by 5 bases, leaving 16 bases between them. CDR3 sequence: CASSNQQGSDQPQHF. DNA for the CDR3: TGTGCCAGCAGCAACCAACAGGGAAGCGATCAGCCCCAGCATTTT.

The CDR3 loop reads CASSIVGTANNEQFF. The CDR3 DNA follows: TGTGCCAGTAGTATTGTGGGGACAGCTAACAATGAGCAGTTCTTC. The chain joins TRBV19 to TRBJ2-1; 7 bases align to TRBD1. Trimming cost V 3 bases and J 5 bases; bases outside gene matches: 7. The length of the CDR3 is 15 residues. From germline, CDR1 is LNHDA and CDR2 SQIVND (reference sequence). Full variable domain (outside the CDR3, taken from reference TRBV19 and TRBJ2-1): DGGITQSPKYLFRKEGQNVTLSCEQNLNHDAMYWYRQDPGQGLRLIYYSQIVNDFQKGDIAEGYSVSREKKESFPLTVTSAQKNPTAFYLCASSIVGTANNEQFFGPGTRLTVL.

This chain connects TRBV9 to TRBJ2-3; D ambiguous. This CDR3 is 12 amino acids long. Germline CDR1 reads SGDLS; CDR2 reads YYNGEE. V lost 0 bases, J lost 5 bases, and 4 bases lay in between. The DNA for the CDR3 is TGTGCCAGCAGCGTAGGGAGAGATACGCAGTATTTT. Residues: CASSVGRDTQYF.

This sequence joins TRBV7-6 and TRBJ2-3; the match to TRBD1 covers 9 bases. J lost 2 bases, V lost 2 bases, and 5 bases had no gene match. The CDR3 extends over 16 amino acids. Germline V gives CDR1 SGHVS, CDR2 FNYEAQ. For the CDR3, the DNA is TGTGCCAGCAGCTTAACCGGGACAGGGATCACAGATACGCAGTATTTT. Its translation is CASSLTGTGITDTQYF.

The chain couples TRBV6-6 to TRBJ2-3; 7 nucleotides line up with TRBD1. The germline V gene has CDR1 MNHNY and CDR2 SVGAGI (reference sequence). Unmatched junction bases numbered 3, after V lost 8 bases and J lost 1 base. This CDR3 has 13 amino acids. The CDR3, as DNA: TGTGCCAGCGGTGGACAGGGCACAGATACGCAGTATTTT. Protein product: CASGGQGTDTQYF.

The CDR3 reads CASSTSPATNEKLFF. CDR3 nucleotides: TGTGCCAGCAGCACCTCACCAGCAACTAATGAAAAACTGTTTTTT. V is TRBV7-9 and J is TRBJ1-4; D not resolved. The V end was cut by 5 bases, the J end by 0 bases, with 10 bases between. The CDR3 is 15 amino acids. Germline CDR1 SEHNR, CDR2 FQNEAQ (reference sequence).

The chain is built from TRBV4-1 and TRBJ1-3; no firm D call. This CDR3 comprises 15 residues. Trimming shortened V by 2 bases and J by 2 bases, and 10 bases separated the two germline ends. The germline CDR1 and CDR2 sequences are MGHRA and YSYEKL. CDR3 sequence (DNA): TGCGCCAGCAGCCAATCCCCGTACACTGGAAACACCATATATTTT. Its protein is CASSQSPYTGNTIYF.

The chain combines TRBV6-5 with TRBJ1-6; D perhaps matches TRBD1 (5 bases). Trimming removed 0 bases at V and 10 bases at J, with 13 bases between. Germline values: CDR1 MNHEY, CDR2 SVGAGI. The CDR3 extends over 15 amino acids. The CDR3 DNA follows: TGTGCCAGCAGTTACTCCGGGGGGTCGGAGTCACCCCTCCACTTT. This sequence encodes CASSYSGGSESPLHF.

The CDR3 spells CASSPRVAYSYEQYF. CDR3 nucleotide sequence: TGTGCCAGCAGCCCGAGGGTAGCATACTCCTACGAGCAGTACTTC. The chain employs TRBV11-3 and TRBJ2-7, with D maybe TRBD2 (5 bases). The CDR3 is 15 residues long. Germline loops: CDR1 SGHNT, CDR2 YENEEA. The ends were cut back, 5 bases at V and 0 bases at J, with 14 bases in the middle. Filled out from reference TRBV11-3 and TRBJ2-7, the complete variable domain reads EAGVVQSPRYKIIEKKQPVAFWCNPISGHNTLYWYLQNLGQGPELLIRYENEEAVDDSQLPKDRFSAERLKGVDSTLKIQPAELGDSAVYLCASSPRVAYSYEQYFGPGTRLTVT.

The chain carries TRBV9 and TRBJ2-2; D unresolved. V was trimmed by 0 bases and J by 4 bases, leaving 10 bases between them. Germline V gene lookup returns CDR1 SGDLS and CDR2 YYNGEE. This CDR3 is 15 amino acids long. The DNA for the CDR3 is TGTGCCAGCAGCGTAGGAGTTTCAGGCACCGGGGAGCTGTTTTTT. Translating gives CASSVGVSGTGELFF.

The chain employs TRBV29-1 and TRBJ1-2, with D possibly TRBD1 on 5 matching bases. The germline V gene has CDR1 SQVTM and CDR2 ANQGSEA. Trimming removed 0 bases from V and 3 bases from J, with 23 bases in between. The CDR3 covers 18 residues. The CDR3 sequence: CSVEDLVVGGRVDYGYTF. CDR3 sequence (DNA): TGCAGCGTTGAAGATCTGGTTGTCGGGGGAAGAGTAGACTATGGCTACACCTTC.

The chain uses TRBV7-3 and TRBJ2-5; possibly TRBD2 for D (6 bases). V was trimmed by 1 base and J by 1 base, leaving 7 bases between them. The CDR3 has 14 residues. Germline assignment: CDR1 SGHTA and CDR2 FQGTGA. The CDR3 coding sequence is TGTGCCAGCAGCTTAAGCGGGGCCCAAGAGACCCAGTACTTC. Protein sequence: CASSLSGAQETQYF.

This chain links TRBV6-5 with TRBJ2-3, with TRBD1 matching 7 bases. V lost 7 bases, J lost 2 bases, and 3 bases stayed unmatched. CDR1 is MNHEY, CDR2 SVGAGI, per germline. CDR3 length: 13 residues. CDR3 nucleotides: TGTGCCAGCAAAACAGGGGCCACAGATACGCAGTATTTT. This codes for CASKTGATDTQYF.

The chain has TRBV7-2 and TRBJ2-3; D might be TRBD2 (7 bases). This CDR3 has 18 residues. V dropped 4 bases and J dropped 7 bases, with 27 bases sitting between them. Germline values: CDR1 SGHTA, CDR2 FQGNSA. The CDR3 DNA reads TGTGCCAGCAGCTCTTATATGGGGGGGGCAACGGTAGGAAATACGCAGTATTTT. Encoded protein: CASSSYMGGATVGNTQYF.

The chain uses TRBV5-1 and TRBJ1-5; no clear D. The ends were cut back, 4 bases at V and 7 bases at J, with 15 bases in the middle. CDR3 length equals 14 residues. Germline-derived CDR1 and CDR2 are SGHRS and YFSETQ. Written as DNA, the CDR3 is TGCGCCAGCAGCCACGACGGAGACGAACAGCCCCAGCATTTT. Amino acids: CASSHDGDEQPQHF.

The rearrangement uses TRBV5-6 and TRBJ1-6, with D possibly TRBD1 on 5 matching bases. Trimming stripped 5 bases from V and 7 bases from J, with 16 bases between. This CDR3 has 15 amino acids. Looked up from germline, CDR1 is SGHDT and CDR2 is YYEEEE. The CDR3 loop reads CASRTTGTGNSPLHF. In DNA form, the CDR3 reads TGTGCCAGCAGAACCACCGGGACTGGGAATTCACCCCTCCACTTT.

The rearrangement links TRBV12-2 to TRBJ2-7; the table's D call, TRBD1, has no DNA check behind it. TRBV12-2 is flagged as a pseudogene. The CDR3 runs to 14 residues. The CDR3, as DNA: TGTGCAAGTCGCTTAGTGGGGGCAGGCGACGAGCAGTACTTC. Its protein is CASRLVGAGDEQYF.

This chain uses TRBV18 with TRBJ2-7; D not certain. Trimming shortened V by 2 bases and J by 3 bases, and 11 bases separated the two germline ends. Germline CDR1 KGHSH, CDR2 LQKENI. This CDR3 comprises 14 residues. CDR3 nucleotides: TGTGCCAGCTCACCAGGTTCAACTTTCTACGAGCAGTACTTC. It translates to CASSPGSTFYEQYF.

The chain couples TRBV5-1 to TRBJ1-3; D possibly corresponds to TRBD1 (6 bases). The CDR3 runs to 14 residues. Trimming cost V 1 base and J 6 bases, with 11 bases left between them. The germline V gene encodes CDR1 SGHRS and CDR2 YFSETQ. CDR3 sequence: CASSLNRELNTIYF. Here the CDR3 DNA reads TGCGCCAGCAGCTTGAACAGGGAGCTAAACACCATATATTTT.